This T cell receptor beta chain is drawn from a study of T cell repertoires in cytomegalovirus infection. Background on the study: From public TCR beta signatures came an indication of both CMV infection and matching HLA type.

Broader study findings: CMV-specific HLA-C-restricted TCR beta clonotypes dominated the ex vivo response. Summed public TCR beta family frequency identified CMV carriers bearing the relevant HLA.

This clonotype was seen a handful of times. The antigen is not known. This CDR3 region has 14 residues. Trimming cost V 1 base and J 8 bases, with 11 bases left between them. CDR1 is MDHEN and CDR2 is SYDVKM in the germline V gene. Via MiXCR, TCRdb re-called the reads, giving one row per CDR3 protein. The sample lists some 240,000 distinct CDR3 sequences; over 15% were seen once. This receptor was taken from a human donor in good health (CMV status not recorded). Some clones in this sample may be carry-over from other donors' samples. V usage is TRBV28 and J usage is TRBJ1-4; D call uncertain. Sequenced sample: CD8+ T cells from PBMCs. The CDR3 is CASSLSWVGEKLFF. Written as DNA, the CDR3 is TGTGCCAGCAGTTTATCGTGGGTGGGAGAAAAACTGTTTTTT.